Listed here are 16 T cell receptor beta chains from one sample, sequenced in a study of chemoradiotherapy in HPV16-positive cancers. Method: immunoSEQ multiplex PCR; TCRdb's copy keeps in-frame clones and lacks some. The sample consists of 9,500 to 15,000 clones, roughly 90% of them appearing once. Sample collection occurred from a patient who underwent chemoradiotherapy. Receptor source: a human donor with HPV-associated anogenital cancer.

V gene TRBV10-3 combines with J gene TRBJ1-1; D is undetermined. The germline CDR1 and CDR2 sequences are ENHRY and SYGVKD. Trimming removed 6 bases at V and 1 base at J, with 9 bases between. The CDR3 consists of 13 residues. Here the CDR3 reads CAIRNLWNTEAFF. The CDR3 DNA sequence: TGTGCCATCAGGAACCTATGGAACACTGAAGCTTTCTTT.

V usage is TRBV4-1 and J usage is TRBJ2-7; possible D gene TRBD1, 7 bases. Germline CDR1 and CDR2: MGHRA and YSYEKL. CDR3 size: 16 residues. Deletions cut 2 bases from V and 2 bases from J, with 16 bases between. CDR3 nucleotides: TGCGCCAGCAGCCAACCAGGGGGGACGGTGACCTACGAGCAGTACTTC. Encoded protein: CASSQPGGTVTYEQYF.

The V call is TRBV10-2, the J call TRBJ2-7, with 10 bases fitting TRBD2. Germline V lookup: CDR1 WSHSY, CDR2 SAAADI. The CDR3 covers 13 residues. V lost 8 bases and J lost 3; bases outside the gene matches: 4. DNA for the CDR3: TGCGCCAGCGGCACTAGCGGGAACTACGAGCAGTACTTC. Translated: CASGTSGNYEQYF.

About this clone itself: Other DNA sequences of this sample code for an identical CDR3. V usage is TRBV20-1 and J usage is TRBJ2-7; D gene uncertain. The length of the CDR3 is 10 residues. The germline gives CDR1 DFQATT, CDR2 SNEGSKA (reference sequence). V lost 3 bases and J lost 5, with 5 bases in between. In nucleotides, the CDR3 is TGCAGTGCTAGTGACCACGAGCAGTACTTC. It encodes CSASDHEQYF.

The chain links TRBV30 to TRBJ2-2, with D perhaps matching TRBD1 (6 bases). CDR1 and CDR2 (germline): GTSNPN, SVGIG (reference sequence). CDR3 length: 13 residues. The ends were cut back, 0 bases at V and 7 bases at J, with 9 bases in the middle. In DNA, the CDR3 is TGTGCCTGGAGTGTTCAGGGGATCGGGGAGCTGTTTTTT. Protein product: CAWSVQGIGELFF.

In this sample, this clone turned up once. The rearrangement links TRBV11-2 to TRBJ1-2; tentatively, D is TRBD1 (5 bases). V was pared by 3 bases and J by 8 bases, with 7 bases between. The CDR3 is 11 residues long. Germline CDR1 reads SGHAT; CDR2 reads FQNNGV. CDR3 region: CASSFRGGYTF. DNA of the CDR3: TGTGCCAGCAGCTTCCGGGGCGGCTACACCTTC.

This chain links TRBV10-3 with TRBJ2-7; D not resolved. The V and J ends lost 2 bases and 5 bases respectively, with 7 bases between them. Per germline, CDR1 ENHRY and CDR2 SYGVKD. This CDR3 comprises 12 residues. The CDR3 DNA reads TGTGCCATCAGTGAGATCAGTGACGAGCAGTACTTC. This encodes CAISEISDEQYF.

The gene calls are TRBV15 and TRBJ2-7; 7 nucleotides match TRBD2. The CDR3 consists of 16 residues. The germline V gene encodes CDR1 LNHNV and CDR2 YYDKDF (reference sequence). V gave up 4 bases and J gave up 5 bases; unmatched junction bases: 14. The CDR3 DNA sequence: TGTGCCACCAGCACCGCCATGGGAGGGAGCCTTCACGAGCAGTACTTC. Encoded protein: CATSTAMGGSLHEQYF.

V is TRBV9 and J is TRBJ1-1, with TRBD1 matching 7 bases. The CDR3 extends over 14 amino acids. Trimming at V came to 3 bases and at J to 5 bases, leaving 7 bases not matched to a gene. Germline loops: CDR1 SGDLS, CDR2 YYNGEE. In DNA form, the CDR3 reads TGTGCCAGCAGCGAGGGGGCGGATCTTACTGAAGCTTTCTTT. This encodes CASSEGADLTEAFF.

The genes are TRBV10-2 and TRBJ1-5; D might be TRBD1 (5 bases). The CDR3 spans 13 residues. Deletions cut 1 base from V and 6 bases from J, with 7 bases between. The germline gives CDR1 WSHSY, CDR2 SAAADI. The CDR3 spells CASSEWGSQPQHF. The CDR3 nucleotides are TGCGCCAGCAGTGAGTGGGGGAGTCAGCCCCAGCATTTT.

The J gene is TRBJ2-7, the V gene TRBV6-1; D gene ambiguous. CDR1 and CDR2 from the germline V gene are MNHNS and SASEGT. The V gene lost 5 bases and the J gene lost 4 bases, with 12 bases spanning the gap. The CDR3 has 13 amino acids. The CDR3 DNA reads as TGTGCCAGCAGTCGACAACCCAGGTACGAGCAGTACTTC. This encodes CASSRQPRYEQYF.

The CDR3 sequence: CASSHVGITDTQYF. CDR3 in DNA: TGTGCCAGCAGCCACGTTGGGATCACAGATACGCAGTATTTT. The J gene is TRBJ2-3, the V gene TRBV14; D is unresolved. Trimming took 3 bases from V and 2 from J, leaving 9 bases between them. CDR1 is SGHDN and CDR2 is FVKESK in the germline V gene. This CDR3 comprises 14 residues. Full variable domain (outside the CDR3, taken from reference TRBV14 and TRBJ2-3): EAGVTQFPSHSVIEKGQTVTLRCDPISGHDNLYWYRRVMGKEIKFLLHFVKESKQDESGMPNNRFLAERTGGTYSTLKVQPAELEDSGVYFCASSHVGITDTQYFGPGTRLTVL.

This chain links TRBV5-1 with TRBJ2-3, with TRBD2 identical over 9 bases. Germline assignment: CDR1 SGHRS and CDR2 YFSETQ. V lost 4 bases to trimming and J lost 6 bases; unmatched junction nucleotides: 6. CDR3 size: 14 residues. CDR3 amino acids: CASSQGLAGDTQYF. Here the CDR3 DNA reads TGCGCCAGCAGCCAGGGACTAGCAGGTGATACGCAGTATTTT.

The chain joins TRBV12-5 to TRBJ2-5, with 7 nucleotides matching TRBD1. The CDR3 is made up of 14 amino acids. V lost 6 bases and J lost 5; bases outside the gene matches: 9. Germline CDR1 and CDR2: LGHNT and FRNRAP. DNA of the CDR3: TGTGCTAGTGGACCAACAGGGGCAGGGGAGACCCAGTACTTC. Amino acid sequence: CASGPTGAGETQYF.

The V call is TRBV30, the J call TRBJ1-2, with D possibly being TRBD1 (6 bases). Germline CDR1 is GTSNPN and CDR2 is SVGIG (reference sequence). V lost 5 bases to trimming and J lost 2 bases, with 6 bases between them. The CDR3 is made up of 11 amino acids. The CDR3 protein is CAWGQNYGYTF. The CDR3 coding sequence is TGTGCCTGGGGACAGAACTATGGCTACACCTTC.

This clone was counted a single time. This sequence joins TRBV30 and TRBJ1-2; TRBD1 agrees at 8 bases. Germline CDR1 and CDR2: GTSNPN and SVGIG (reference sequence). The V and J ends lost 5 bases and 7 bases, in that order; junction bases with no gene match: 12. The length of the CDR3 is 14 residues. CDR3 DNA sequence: TGTGCCTGGGCGAAAACCGGGACAGGCATTGGCTACACCTTC. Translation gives CAWAKTGTGIGYTF.